The present TCR beta chain was sequenced within a study of T cell responses to AZD1222 COVID-19 vaccine. General observations from the study: The study sampled repertoires only after the peak T cell response.

With respect to this clone: Its antigen is undetermined.

The V gene's germline CDR1 is MDHEN and CDR2 SYDVKM. Trimming took 11 bases from V and 3 from J; bases not matched to a gene: 7. The CDR3 extends over 12 amino acids. The assay was immunoSEQ multiplex PCR, and TCRdb's table has in-frame clones only and misses some. The profile shows 95,000 to 150,000 clones, more than 75% of them singletons. The chain couples TRBV28 to TRBJ2-7; TRBD1 agrees at 7 bases. This specimen was peripheral blood, taken on day 0 of AZD1222 vaccination. This clonotype was obtained from an adult in good health. For the CDR3, the DNA is TGTGCCTCGGGACAGCACTTCTACGAGCAGTACTTC. This translates into CASGQHFYEQYF.